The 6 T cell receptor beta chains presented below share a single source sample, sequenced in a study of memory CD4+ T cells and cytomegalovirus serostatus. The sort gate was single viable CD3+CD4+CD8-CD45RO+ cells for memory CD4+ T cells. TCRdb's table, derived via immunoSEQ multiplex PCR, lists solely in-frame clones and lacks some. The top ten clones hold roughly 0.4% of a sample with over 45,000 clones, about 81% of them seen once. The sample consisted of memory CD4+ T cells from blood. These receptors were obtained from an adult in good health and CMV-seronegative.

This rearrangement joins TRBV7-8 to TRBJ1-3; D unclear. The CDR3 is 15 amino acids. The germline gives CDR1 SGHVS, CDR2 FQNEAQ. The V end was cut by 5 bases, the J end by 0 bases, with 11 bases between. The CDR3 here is CASSLAGGSGNTIYF. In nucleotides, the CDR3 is TGTGCCAGCAGCCTCGCCGGAGGCTCTGGAAACACCATATATTTT.

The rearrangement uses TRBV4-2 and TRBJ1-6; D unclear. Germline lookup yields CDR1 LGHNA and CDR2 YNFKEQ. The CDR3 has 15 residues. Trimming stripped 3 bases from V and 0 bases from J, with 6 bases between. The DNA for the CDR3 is TGTGCCAGCAGCCAGGGAAACTCCTATAATTCACCCCTCCACTTT. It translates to CASSQGNSYNSPLHF.

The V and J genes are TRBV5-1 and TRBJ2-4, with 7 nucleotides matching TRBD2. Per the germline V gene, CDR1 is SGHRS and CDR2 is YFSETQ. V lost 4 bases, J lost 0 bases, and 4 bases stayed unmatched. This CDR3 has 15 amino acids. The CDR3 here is CASSGGGLAKNIQYF. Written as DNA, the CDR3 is TGCGCCAGCAGCGGCGGGGGTTTAGCCAAAAACATTCAGTACTTC.

The CDR3 region is CASSVGASDTQYF. As DNA, the CDR3 is TGTGCCAGCAGCGTAGGCGCATCAGATACGCAGTATTTT. The J gene is TRBJ2-3, the V gene TRBV9; D is unresolved. V was shortened by 0 bases and J by 4 bases, with 6 bases between the two germline ends. Germline V gene data show CDR1 as SGDLS and CDR2 as YYNGEE. The CDR3 sequence is 13 residues long.

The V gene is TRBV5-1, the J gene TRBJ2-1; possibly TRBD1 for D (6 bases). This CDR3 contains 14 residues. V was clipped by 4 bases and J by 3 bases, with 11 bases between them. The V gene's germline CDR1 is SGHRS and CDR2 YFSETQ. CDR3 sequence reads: CASSPGQLYNEQFF. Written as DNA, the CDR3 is TGCGCCAGCAGCCCGGGACAACTCTACAATGAGCAGTTCTTC.

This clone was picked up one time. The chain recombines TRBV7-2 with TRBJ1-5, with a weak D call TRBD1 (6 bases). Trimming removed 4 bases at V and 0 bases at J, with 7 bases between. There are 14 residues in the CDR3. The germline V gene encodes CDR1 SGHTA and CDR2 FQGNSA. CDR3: CASSSGVSNQPQHF. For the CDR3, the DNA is TGTGCCAGCAGCTCAGGGGTTAGCAATCAGCCCCAGCATTTT.